These T cell receptor beta chains were read from a single sample in a study of blood T cells in healthy people across ages. TCRdb reprocessed the 5' RACE reads with MiXCR, giving one entry per CDR3 protein. In the table there are some 710,000 distinct CDR3 sequences, over 20% of which are singletons. The sample taken for sequencing was blood. Receptors originate from a man aged 65 to 79 in good health. Each CDR3 is given with its conserved first and last residue. The order of the fields is D gene, J gene, V gene, clone size, CDR3 DNA, CDR3 protein. A D gene is named only where the DNA matches it firmly. Some rows mark clone size as missing; the rest say once, few, many or name a class of expanded clone.

NA | TRBJ1-3 | TRBV13 | NA | TGTGCCAGCAGCTTCAGAAGGATAGCTGGAAACACCATATATTTT | CASSFRRIAGNTIYF
NA | TRBJ2-3 | TRBV3-1 | NA | TGTGCCAGCAGCCAAGACAACACCTTGGGTACGCAGTATTTT | CASSQDNTLGTQYF
NA | TRBJ2-7 | TRBV6-5 | NA | TGTGCCAGCAGTTACTCGATCGGGGGTCTTTCCGAGCAGTACTTC | CASSYSIGGLSEQYF
TRBD2 | TRBJ2-5 | TRBV20-1 | NA | TGCAGTGCTAGGACTAGCGGGAGAGAGACCCAGTACTTC | CSARTSGRETQYF
TRBD2 | TRBJ2-3 | TRBV27 | few | TGTGCCAGCAGCAGCGGGGTTGGAGATACGCAGTATTTT | CASSSGVGDTQYF
TRBD2 | TRBJ2-1 | TRBV5-1 | NA | TGCGCCAGCAGTCGTAGCGGGAGGGCCGACAATGAGCAGTTCTTC | CASSRSGRADNEQFF
NA | TRBJ1-2 | TRBV5-1 | NA | TGCGCCAGCAGCTTGACCGGGGGTGGCAGAGGGAATGGCTACACCTTC | CASSLTGGGRGNGYTF
NA | TRBJ1-3 | TRBV7-9 | few | TGTGTCAGCAGCCCCTCTCCGGCGAAGGACACCATATATTTT | CVSSPSPAKDTIYF
NA | TRBJ1-3 | TRBV6-6 | NA | TGTGCCAGCAGCCAGGGGCAGGGTGGAAACACCATATATTTT | CASSQGQGGNTIYF
NA | TRBJ1-1 | TRBV6-1 | few | TGTGCCAGCAGTGAAGAAAGGACCAAGGGCGCTGAAGCTTTCTTT | CASSEERTKGAEAFF
TRBD2 | TRBJ2-1 | TRBV7-2 | few | TGTGCCAGCAGCGTAACTAGCGGCACCTTCAATGAGCAGTTCTTC | CASSVTSGTFNEQFF
TRBD1 | TRBJ2-5 | TRBV14 | many | TGTGCCAGCAGCGCGCACAGGGGGAAAGAGACCCAGTACTTC | CASSAHRGKETQYF
NA | TRBJ1-1 | TRBV11-2 | NA | TGTGCCAGCAGCCCCCGGATAGTAGGCTCCGGCACTGAAGCTTTCTTT | CASSPRIVGSGTEAFF
NA | TRBJ2-3 | TRBV9 | many | TGTGCCAGCAGCGTAGGGGTGAGCACAGATACGCAGTATTTT | CASSVGVSTDTQYF
TRBD1 | TRBJ2-7 | TRBV10-3 | NA | TGTGCCATCAGCGATACAGGGGGATCCTACGAGCAGTACTTC | CAISDTGGSYEQYF
NA | TRBJ1-3 | TRBV10-3 | NA | TGTGCCATCAGTCTTGGGACGGGAGACTCTGGAAACACCATATATTTT | CAISLGTGDSGNTIYF
TRBD1 | TRBJ1-1 | TRBV7-2 | few | TGTGCCAGCAGCTCTGGACAGGGGGCAGTGGGTGAAGCTTTCTTT | CASSSGQGAVGEAFF
NA | TRBJ1-5 | TRBV20-1 | NA | TGCAGTGCTAGAGCGGCGACAGAGAGCAATCAGCCCCAGCATTTT | CSARAATESNQPQHF
TRBD2 | TRBJ2-3 | TRBV27 | NA | TGTGCCAGCAGTTTAGGCTCCGGGAGGGATACGCAGTATTTT | CASSLGSGRDTQYF
NA | TRBJ2-3 | TRBV7-9 | NA | TGTGCCAGCAGCGGACGGAATGAAAGAGATACGCAGTATTTT | CASSGRNERDTQYF
TRBD2 | TRBJ2-1 | TRBV10-3 | NA | TGTGCCACCGCCTCCGAATCAATCACTAGCGGGATCCTGGTGATGCGGTTCTTC | CATASESITSGILVMRFF
TRBD1 | TRBJ1-1 | TRBV7-6 | NA | TGTGCCAGCAGCCCTAGTGGGGACAGTGAAGCTTTCTTT | CASSPSGDSEAFF
TRBD2 | TRBJ2-3 | TRBV5-1 | few | TGCGCCAGCAGCTTGGGACTAGCGGGAAGACCCTACACAGATACGCAGTATTTT | CASSLGLAGRPYTDTQYF
NA | TRBJ2-1 | TRBV5-6 | NA | TGTGCCAGCAGACAGTACAATGAGCAGTTCTTC | CASRQYNEQFF
TRBD1 | TRBJ2-1 | TRBV12-3/TRBV12-4 | few | TGTGCCAGCAGTTTTAACAGGGGTTGGAGTAATGAGCAGTTCTTC | CASSFNRGWSNEQFF
TRBD2 | TRBJ2-1 | TRBV12-3/TRBV12-4 | NA | TGTGCCAGCTTGCAGGGCCGAAGCGGGGGCCCCTCCAATGAGCAGTTCTTC | CASLQGRSGGPSNEQFF
TRBD1 | TRBJ2-1 | TRBV20-1 | NA | TGCAGTGCTAGAGATCCCAGGGGGATAAGGAATGAGCAGTTCTTC | CSARDPRGIRNEQFF
TRBD2 | TRBJ2-1 | TRBV12-3/TRBV12-4 | NA | TGTGCCAGCAGTTTAAGCGGGAACCGTTACAATGAGCAGTTCTTC | CASSLSGNRYNEQFF
NA | TRBJ2-6 | TRBV12-3/TRBV12-4 | NA | TGTGCCAGCAGTGCCGACAGGGCCAACGTCCTGACTTTC | CASSADRANVLTF
NA | TRBJ1-4 | TRBV4-2 | NA | TGTGCCAGCAGCCAAGGTCGGGCTGCAACTAATGAAAAACTGTTTTTT | CASSQGRAATNEKLFF
TRBD2 | TRBJ2-2 | TRBV9 | NA | TGTGCCAGCAGCGTAGTTAGGGAGGGCAGGCGGAACACCGGGGAGCTGTTTTTT | CASSVVREGRRNTGELFF
NA | TRBJ1-2 | TRBV5-1 | few | TGCGCCAGCAGCTTTAGGGTCGATGACTATGGCTACACCTTC | CASSFRVDDYGYTF
NA | TRBJ1-5 | TRBV25-1 | many | TGTGCCAGCAGTTCCACGAATCAGCCCCAGCATTTT | CASSSTNQPQHF
NA | TRBJ1-1 | TRBV30 | NA | TGTGCCTGGTCTACAGGGAAGACTGAAGCTTTCTTT | CAWSTGKTEAFF
TRBD1 | TRBJ1-1 | TRBV5-1 | few | TGCGCCAGCAGCCGCGGGGGACAGGGAGAGACTGAAGCTTTCTTT | CASSRGGQGETEAFF
TRBD1 | TRBJ1-3 | TRBV6-1 | few | TGTGCCAGCAGAACTACAGGGGGGGGGAGCGCTGGAAACACCATATATTTT | CASRTTGGGSAGNTIYF
NA | TRBJ1-1 | TRBV7-9 | few | TGTGCCAGCAGCGTAAGGTGGGACCGTGAAGCTTTCTTT | CASSVRWDREAFF
NA | TRBJ2-7 | TRBV27 | few | TGTGCCAGCAGTTTTTCGGTCGGGGGACCATACGCGCAGTACTTC | CASSFSVGGPYAQYF
NA | TRBJ1-1 | TRBV27 | few | TGTGCCAGCAGTTTAAGGTCAGTGAACACTGAAGCTTTCTTT | CASSLRSVNTEAFF
NA | TRBJ1-1 | TRBV5-1 | NA | TGCGCCAGCAGCCCTGGAGTGGGTAGCGCTGAAGCTTTCTTT | CASSPGVGSAEAFF
NA | TRBJ2-7 | TRBV7-2 | few | TGTGCCAGCAGCTTAGCCCCGGGCTACTACGAGCAGTACTTC | CASSLAPGYYEQYF
NA | TRBJ1-1 | TRBV11-2 | many | TGTGCCAGCAGCTTCGTGACAGCCGACACTGAAGCTTTCTTT | CASSFVTADTEAFF
NA | TRBJ2-7 | TRBV11-2 | NA | TGTGCCAGCAGCCCAATTCGAGCCGCTCGAGAGCAGTACTTC | CASSPIRAAREQYF
NA | TRBJ2-1 | TRBV2 | NA | TGTGCCAGCAGCGAGCTCAGGTACAATGAGCAGTTCTTC | CASSELRYNEQFF
NA | TRBJ2-3 | TRBV20-1 | NA | TGCAGTGCTACCACCCCCAGCCTAGCAGGCACAGATACGCAGTATTTT | CSATTPSLAGTDTQYF
NA | TRBJ2-5 | TRBV29-1 | NA | TGCAGCGTTTCCGTAGTCGCCTCTCAAGAGACCCAGTACTTC | CSVSVVASQETQYF
TRBD1 | TRBJ2-6 | TRBV3-1 | NA | TGTGCCAGCAGCCAGTCCCCCGGGACAGGGATATCTGGGGCCAACGTCCTGACTTTC | CASSQSPGTGISGANVLTF
NA | TRBJ2-5 | TRBV6-5 | few | TGTGCCAGCAGTTTAGGTGTGTGGACGGAGACCCAGTACTTC | CASSLGVWTETQYF
TRBD1 | TRBJ2-3 | TRBV7-8 | NA | TGTGCCAGCAGCCCTGGGACAGGAACTGGTGATACGCAGTATTTT | CASSPGTGTGDTQYF
TRBD1 | TRBJ1-2 | TRBV5-1 | NA | TGCGCCAGCAGCGCCCGGACAGGAGGTGATACATACGGCTACACCTTC | CASSARTGGDTYGYTF
TRBD2 | TRBJ2-1 | TRBV6-4 | NA | TGTGCCAGCAGTGAGCGGGAGGGCTACAATGAGCAGTTCTTC | CASSEREGYNEQFF
TRBD2 | TRBJ2-3 | TRBV3-1 | NA | TGTGCCAGCAGCGTAGGGACTAGCGGGGGGGCAGATACGCAGTATTTT | CASSVGTSGGADTQYF
TRBD2 | TRBJ2-3 | TRBV20-1 | NA | TGCAGTGCTTGGCCTAGCGGGAGGAGGGACACAGATACGCAGTATTTT | CSAWPSGRRDTDTQYF
NA | TRBJ1-2 | TRBV2 | NA | TGTGCCAGCACAGTCAGCCCTAACTATGGCTACACCTTC | CASTVSPNYGYTF
TRBD1 | TRBJ2-5 | TRBV3-1 | few | TGTGCCAGCAGCCAGACAGGGGAAGGTGAGACCCAGTACTTC | CASSQTGEGETQYF
TRBD2 | TRBJ2-7 | TRBV7-9 | NA | TGTGCCAGCAGCAACCAAGACAGCGGGGAGGAGTACTTC | CASSNQDSGEEYF
NA | TRBJ2-1 | TRBV9 | few | TGTGCCAGCAGCGTTACTACCTCCTACAATGAGCAGTTCTTC | CASSVTTSYNEQFF
NA | TRBJ1-1 | TRBV28 | NA | TGTGCCAGCAGGAGGGAAAAAGAAGCTTTCTTT | CASRREKEAFF
TRBD2 | TRBJ2-7 | TRBV24-1 | NA | TGTGCCACCAGTCCGGTAGCGGGGGGGCCGAGGGAGCAGTACTTC | CATSPVAGGPREQYF